This TCR beta chain comes out of a study of identical twins. Study results and limitations: For out-of-frame beta sequences, excess twin sharing was weaker. The same donors were not followed; conclusions instead depended on cross-sectional statistical analysis. Clonotypes of the beta chain that were abundant in cord blood carried fewer insertions (memory repertoires showed none).

The length of the CDR3 is 14 residues. The ends were cut back, 7 bases at V and 1 base at J, with 14 bases in the middle. Germline-derived CDR1 and CDR2 are DFQATT and SNEGSKA (reference sequence). Comment on this clonotype: Its specificity is unknown.

From the 5' RACE reads, TCRdb called clonotypes with MiXCR, one entry per CDR3 protein. The sample comprises 350,000 to 600,000 distinct CDR3 sequences, 14% of which are singletons, and roughly 0.56% rests with the top ten. Separately, the same data were catalogued under a study of yellow fever vaccine responses in identical twins. This second study says: After vaccination, twins' T cell response reportedly seemed partly convergent, partly personalized.

The sample consisted of CD4+ T cells sorted from blood. The origin of this receptor is a woman between 18 and 29 years old in good health. This chain connects TRBV20-1 to TRBJ1-5; D is possibly TRBD1 (6 bases). The CDR3: CSVQGFRSNQPQHF. The CDR3 DNA follows: TGCAGTGTCCAGGGGTTTAGAAGCAATCAGCCCCAGCATTTT.